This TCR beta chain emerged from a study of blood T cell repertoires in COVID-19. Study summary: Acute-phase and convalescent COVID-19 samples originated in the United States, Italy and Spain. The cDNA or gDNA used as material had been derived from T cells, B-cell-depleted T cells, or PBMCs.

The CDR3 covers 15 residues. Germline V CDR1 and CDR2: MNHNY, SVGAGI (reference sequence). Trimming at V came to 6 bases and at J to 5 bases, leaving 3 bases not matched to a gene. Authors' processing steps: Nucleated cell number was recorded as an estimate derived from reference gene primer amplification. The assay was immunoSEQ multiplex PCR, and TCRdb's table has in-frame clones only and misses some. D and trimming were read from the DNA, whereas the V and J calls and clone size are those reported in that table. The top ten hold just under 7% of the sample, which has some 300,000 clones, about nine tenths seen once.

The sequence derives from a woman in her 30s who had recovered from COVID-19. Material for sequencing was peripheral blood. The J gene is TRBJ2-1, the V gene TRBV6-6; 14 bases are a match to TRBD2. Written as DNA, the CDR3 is TGTGCCAGCAGATGGACTAGCGGGGGGAACAATGAGCAGTTCTTC. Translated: CASRWTSGGNNEQFF.